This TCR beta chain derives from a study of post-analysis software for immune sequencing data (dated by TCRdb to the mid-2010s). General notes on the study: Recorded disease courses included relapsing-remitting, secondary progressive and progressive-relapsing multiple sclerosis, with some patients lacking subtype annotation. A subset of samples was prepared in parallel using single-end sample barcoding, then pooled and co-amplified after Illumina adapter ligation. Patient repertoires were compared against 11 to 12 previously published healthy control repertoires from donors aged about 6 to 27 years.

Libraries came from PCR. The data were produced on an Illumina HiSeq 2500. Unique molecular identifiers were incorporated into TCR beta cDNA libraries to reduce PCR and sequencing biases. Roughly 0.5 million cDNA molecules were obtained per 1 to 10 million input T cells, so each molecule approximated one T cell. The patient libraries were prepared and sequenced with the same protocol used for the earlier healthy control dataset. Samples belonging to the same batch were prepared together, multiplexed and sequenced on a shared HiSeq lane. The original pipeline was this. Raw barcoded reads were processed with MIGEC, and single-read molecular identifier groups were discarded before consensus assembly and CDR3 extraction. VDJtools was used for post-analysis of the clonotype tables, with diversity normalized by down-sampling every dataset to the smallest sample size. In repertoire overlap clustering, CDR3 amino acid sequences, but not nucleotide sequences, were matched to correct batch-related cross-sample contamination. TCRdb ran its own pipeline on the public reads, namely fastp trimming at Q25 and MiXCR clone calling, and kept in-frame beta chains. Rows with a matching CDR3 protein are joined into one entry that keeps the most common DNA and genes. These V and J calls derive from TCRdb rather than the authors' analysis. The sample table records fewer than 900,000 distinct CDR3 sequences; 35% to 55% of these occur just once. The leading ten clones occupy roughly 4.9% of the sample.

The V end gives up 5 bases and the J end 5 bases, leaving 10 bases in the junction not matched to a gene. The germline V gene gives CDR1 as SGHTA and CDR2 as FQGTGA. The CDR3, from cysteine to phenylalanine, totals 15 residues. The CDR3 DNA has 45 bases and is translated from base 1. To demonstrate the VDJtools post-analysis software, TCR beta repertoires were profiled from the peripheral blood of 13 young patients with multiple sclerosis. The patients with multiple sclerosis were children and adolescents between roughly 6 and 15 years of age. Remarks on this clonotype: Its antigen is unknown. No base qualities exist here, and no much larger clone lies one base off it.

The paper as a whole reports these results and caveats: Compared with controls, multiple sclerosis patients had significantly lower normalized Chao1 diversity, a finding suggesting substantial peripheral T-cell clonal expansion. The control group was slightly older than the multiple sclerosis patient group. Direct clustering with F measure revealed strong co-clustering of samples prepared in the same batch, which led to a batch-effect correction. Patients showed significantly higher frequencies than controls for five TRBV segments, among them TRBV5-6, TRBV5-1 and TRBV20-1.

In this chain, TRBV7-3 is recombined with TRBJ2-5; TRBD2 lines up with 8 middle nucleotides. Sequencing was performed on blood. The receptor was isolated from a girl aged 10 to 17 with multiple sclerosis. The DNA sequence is TGTGCCAGCAGCCCCCCTCGGGAGGGTTTGGAGACCCAGTACTTC. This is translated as CASSPPREGLETQYF.